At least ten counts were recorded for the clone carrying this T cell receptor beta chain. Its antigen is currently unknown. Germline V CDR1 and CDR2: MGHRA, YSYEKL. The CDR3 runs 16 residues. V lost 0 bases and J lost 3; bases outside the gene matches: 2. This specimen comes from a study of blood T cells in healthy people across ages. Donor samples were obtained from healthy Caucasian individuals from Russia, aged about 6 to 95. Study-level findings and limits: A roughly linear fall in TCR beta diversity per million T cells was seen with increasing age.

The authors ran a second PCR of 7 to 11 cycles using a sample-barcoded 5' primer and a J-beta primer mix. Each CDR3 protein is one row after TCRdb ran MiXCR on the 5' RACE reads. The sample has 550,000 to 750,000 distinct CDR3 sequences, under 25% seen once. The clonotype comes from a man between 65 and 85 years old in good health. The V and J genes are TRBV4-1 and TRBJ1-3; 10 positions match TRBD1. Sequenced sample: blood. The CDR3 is CASSQDGDRGGNTIYF. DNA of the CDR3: TGCGCCAGCAGCCAAGATGGGGACAGGGGTGGAAACACCATATATTTT.